What follows describes a single TCR beta chain. Its target is not known. The source of the sample is a study of shared clonotypes between healthy human individuals. The wider study: Researchers drew samples from a couple of women and three men aged 18 to 49. Study-wide findings and caveats: Between a handful of donors, naive CD4 clonotypes were shared at a level of approximately 5%.

Repertoires were generated with immunoSEQ multiplex PCR, while TCRdb's copy carries only in-frame clones and drops some. The sample carries 2 million to 2.5 million clones, roughly 91% recorded once. Terminally differentiated effector memory CD45RA+ cells were excluded from the naive CD8 cells, which were CD45RO-negative and positively selected for CCR7. V trimming: 3 bases; J trimming: 0 bases; junction bases outside the gene matches: 2. The CDR3 sequence is 15 residues long. The germline V gene has CDR1 SGHAT and CDR2 FQNNGV. Sequencing was done on a sample of naive CD8+ T cells from PBMCs. This sequence was found in a man in his late teens or twenties in good health. Some clones in this sample may be carry-over from other donors' samples. The chain couples TRBV11-2 to TRBJ2-3; 8 bases are a match to TRBD1. The CDR3: CASSLWDRSTDTQYF. The CDR3 DNA sequence: TGTGCCAGCAGCTTGTGGGACAGGAGCACAGATACGCAGTATTTT.